The source of this T cell receptor beta chain is a study of cytotoxic CD8 clonotypes in ibrutinib-treated CLL. Whole-study context: Investigators collected response samples after a median approximately twelve months of treatment, range 6 to 36. Samples averaged roughly 280,000 productive templates and 90,000 to 100,000 productive rearrangements.

Germline-derived CDR1 and CDR2 are SGHDT and YYEEEE. The CDR3 contains 12 residues. V was clipped by 4 bases and J by 5 bases, with 9 bases between them. The protocol was immunoSEQ multiplex PCR, while the TCRdb copy is restricted to in-frame clones and leaves out a portion. This table holds 150,000 to 250,000 clones, around three quarters found once. The chain couples TRBV5-6 to TRBJ2-5; tentative D call: TRBD2 (5 bases). The sequence was obtained from a human donor with chronic lymphocytic leukemia. Specimen: PBMCs, collected after 24 months of ibrutinib treatment. The CDR3 bases are TGTGCCAGCAGCCCAAGAGGGGAGACCCAGTACTTC. Its protein is CASSPRGETQYF.